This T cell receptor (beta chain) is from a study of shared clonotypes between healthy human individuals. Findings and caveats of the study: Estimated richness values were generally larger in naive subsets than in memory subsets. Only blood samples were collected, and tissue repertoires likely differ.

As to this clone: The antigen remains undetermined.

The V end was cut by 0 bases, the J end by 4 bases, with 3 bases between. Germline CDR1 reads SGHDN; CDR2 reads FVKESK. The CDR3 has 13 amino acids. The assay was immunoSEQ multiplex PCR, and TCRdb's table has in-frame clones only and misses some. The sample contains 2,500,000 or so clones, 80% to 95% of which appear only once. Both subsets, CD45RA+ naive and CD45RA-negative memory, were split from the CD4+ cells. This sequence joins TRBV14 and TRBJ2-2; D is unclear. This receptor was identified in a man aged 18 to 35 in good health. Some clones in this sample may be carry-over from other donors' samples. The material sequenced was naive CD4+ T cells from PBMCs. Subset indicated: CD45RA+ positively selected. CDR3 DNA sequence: TGTGCCAGCAGCCAAGAGGTCACCGGGGAGCTGTTTTTT. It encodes CASSQEVTGELFF.